The rows below give T cell receptor beta chains drawn from one sample of a study of T-cell memory formation after mild COVID-19. TCRdb ran MiXCR on the 5' RACE reads and lists one entry per CDR3 protein. The sample holds 92,000 or so distinct CDR3 sequences; approximately 15% are singletons and the top ten take around two fifths. Sequencing was performed on PBMCs or a T cell subset sorted from them (not recorded which). These receptors all stem from a man aged 18 to 35 who had mild COVID-19 (a few samples of this study predate the infection). Cell type and time point are not known. The CDR3 runs from the conserved cysteine through the conserved F or W. Fields, in order: J gene, clone size, D gene, V gene, CDR3 protein, CDR3 DNA. The D gene is left open where the match is weak. Size is stated for part of the rows, as once, few or many counts, or as a class when the clone is expanded.

TRBJ1-2 few - TRBV5-6 CASSFETGMDYGYTF TGTGCCAGCAGCTTTGAAACAGGGATGGACTATGGCTACACCTTC
TRBJ2-3 few - TRBV27 CASSLLRGADTQYF TGTGCCAGCAGTTTATTAAGGGGCGCCGATACGCAGTATTTT
TRBJ2-3 few - TRBV5-5 CASSFVGVDTQYF TGTGCCAGCAGCTTCGTGGGGGTGGATACGCAGTATTTT
TRBJ2-3 few - TRBV12-3/TRBV12-4 CASGGSGGSTDTQYF TGTGCCAGCGGTGGAAGTGGCGGCAGCACAGATACGCAGTATTTT
TRBJ1-1 - - TRBV7-8 CASSSGQTNTEAFF TGTGCCAGCAGCTCTGGGCAGACGAACACTGAAGCTTTCTTT
TRBJ2-7 - TRBD2 TRBV15 CATSREPSGDYEQYF TGTGCCACCAGCAGAGAACCTAGCGGGGACTACGAGCAGTACTTC
TRBJ1-5 many TRBD1 TRBV4-1 CASSQAGTGGFNQPQHF TGCGCCAGCAGCCAAGCCGGGACAGGGGGTTTCAATCAGCCCCAGCATTTT
TRBJ1-2 - - TRBV7-9 CASSRRVNYGYTF TGTGCCAGCAGCCGAAGGGTCAACTATGGCTACACCTTC
TRBJ1-2 few - TRBV6-2/TRBV6-3 CASSYSPYYGYTF TGTGCCAGCAGTTACTCACCGTACTATGGCTACACCTTC
TRBJ1-4 few - TRBV6-6 CASRDGINEKLFF TGTGCCAGCAGGGACGGAATTAATGAAAAACTGTTTTTT
TRBJ1-1 - TRBD1 TRBV4-1 CASSQEGQGGTEAFF TGCGCCAGCAGCCAAGAGGGACAGGGGGGAACTGAAGCTTTCTTT
TRBJ1-6 - TRBD1 TRBV6-5 CASSSTGGSPLHF TGTGCCAGCAGTTCCACAGGGGGCTCACCCCTCCACTTT
TRBJ1-6 few TRBD1 TRBV20-1 CSGAEPGQYNSPLHF TGCAGTGGTGCCGAACCGGGACAGTATAATTCACCCCTCCACTTT
TRBJ2-7 - - TRBV6-5 CASSSQDSPYEQYF TGTGCCAGCAGTTCCCAGGACAGCCCCTACGAGCAGTACTTC
TRBJ2-7 many TRBD2 TRBV5-1 CASSLGSGGYEQYF TGCGCCAGCAGCTTGGGTAGCGGGGGCTACGAGCAGTACTTC